This passage covers 2 T cell receptor beta chains from one sample sequenced in a study of OX40 agonist ivuxolimab in advanced cancers. Receptor libraries were prepared by the immunoSEQ multiplex PCR assay. TCRdb's version of the immuneACCESS table is confined to in-frame rearrangements and falls short of the full clone set. An unresolved V gene accounts for under half of the shortfall where checked; the remainder is of unknown origin. The sample contains 58,000 or so clones, approximately 80% of them found a single time. Together, the top ten hold about 4.7% of the sample. Specimen: CD4+ or CD8+ T cells sorted from blood, collected in a trial of the OX40 agonist ivuxolimab. The source is an adult with an advanced solid tumor such as melanoma, head and neck, liver or kidney cancer.

The CDR3 reads CSVSISPLNTEAFF. CDR3 coding DNA: TGCAGCGTCAGTATCAGTCCTCTGAACACTGAAGCTTTCTTT. This chain links TRBV29-1 with TRBJ1-1; no reliable D call. Deletions cut 6 bases from V and 0 bases from J, with 14 bases between. This CDR3 is built from 14 residues. Germline lookup yields CDR1 SQVTM and CDR2 ANQGSEA.

The chain is built from TRBV29-1 and TRBJ1-5; no clear D gene. Germline-derived CDR1 and CDR2 are SQVTM and ANQGSEA. This CDR3 has 13 amino acids. V dropped 8 bases and J dropped 5 bases, with 16 bases sitting between them. The chain's CDR3 is CSPPRRLHQPQHF. CDR3 nucleotides: TGCAGCCCCCCCCGCCGGCTACATCAGCCCCAGCATTTT.